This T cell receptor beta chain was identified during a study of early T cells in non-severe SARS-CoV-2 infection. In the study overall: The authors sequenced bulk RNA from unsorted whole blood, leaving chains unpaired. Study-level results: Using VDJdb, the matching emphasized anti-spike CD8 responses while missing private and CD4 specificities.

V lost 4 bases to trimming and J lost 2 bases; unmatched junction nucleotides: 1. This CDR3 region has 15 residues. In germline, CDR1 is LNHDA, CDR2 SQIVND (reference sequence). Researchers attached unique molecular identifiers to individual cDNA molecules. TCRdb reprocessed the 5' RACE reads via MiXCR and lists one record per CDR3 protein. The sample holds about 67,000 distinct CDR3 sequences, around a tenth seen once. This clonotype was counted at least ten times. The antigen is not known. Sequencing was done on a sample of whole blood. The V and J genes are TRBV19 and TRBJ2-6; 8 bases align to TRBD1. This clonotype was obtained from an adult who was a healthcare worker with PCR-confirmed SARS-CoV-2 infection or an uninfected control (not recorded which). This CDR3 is CASSSRGPGANVLTF. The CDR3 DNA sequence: TGTGCCAGTAGTAGCAGGGGGCCTGGGGCCAACGTCCTGACTTTC.